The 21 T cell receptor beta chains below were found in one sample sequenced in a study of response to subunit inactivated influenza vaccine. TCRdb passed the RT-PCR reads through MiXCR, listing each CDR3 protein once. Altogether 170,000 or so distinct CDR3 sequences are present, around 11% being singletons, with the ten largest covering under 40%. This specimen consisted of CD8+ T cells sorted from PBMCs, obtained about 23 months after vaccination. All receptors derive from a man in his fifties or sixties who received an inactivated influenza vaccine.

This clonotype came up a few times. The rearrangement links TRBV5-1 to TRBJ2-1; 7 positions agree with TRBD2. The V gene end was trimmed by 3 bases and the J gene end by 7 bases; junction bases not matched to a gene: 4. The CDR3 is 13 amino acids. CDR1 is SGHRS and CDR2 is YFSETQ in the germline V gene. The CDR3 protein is CASSYGTKNEQFF. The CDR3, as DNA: TGCGCCAGCAGCTACGGGACTAAGAATGAGCAGTTCTTC. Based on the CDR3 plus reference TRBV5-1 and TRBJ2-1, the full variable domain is KAGVTQTPRYLIKTRGQQVTLSCSPISGHRSVSWYQQTPGQGLQFLFEYFSETQRNKGNFPGRFSGRQFSNSRSEMNVSTLELGDSALYLCASSYGTKNEQFFGPGTRLTVL.

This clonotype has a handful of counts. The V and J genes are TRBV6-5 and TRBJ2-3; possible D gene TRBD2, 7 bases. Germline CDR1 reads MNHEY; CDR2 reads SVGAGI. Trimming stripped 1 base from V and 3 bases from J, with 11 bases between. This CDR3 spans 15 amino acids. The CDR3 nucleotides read TGTGCCAGCAGTTACTTTGCGGGGGCAACAGATACGCAGTATTTT. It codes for CASSYFAGATDTQYF.

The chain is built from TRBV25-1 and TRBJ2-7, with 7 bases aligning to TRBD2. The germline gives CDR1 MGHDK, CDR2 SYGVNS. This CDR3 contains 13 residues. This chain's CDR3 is CASGASGSYEQYF. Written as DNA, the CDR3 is TGTGCTTCCGGGGCTAGCGGATCCTACGAGCAGTACTTC.

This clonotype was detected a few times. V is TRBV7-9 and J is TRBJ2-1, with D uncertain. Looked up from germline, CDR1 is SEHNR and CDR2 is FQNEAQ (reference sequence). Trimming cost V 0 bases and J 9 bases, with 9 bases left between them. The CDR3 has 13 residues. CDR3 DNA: TGTGCCAGCAGCTTAGCGAAGTTATCTGAGCAGTTCTTC. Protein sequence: CASSLAKLSEQFF.

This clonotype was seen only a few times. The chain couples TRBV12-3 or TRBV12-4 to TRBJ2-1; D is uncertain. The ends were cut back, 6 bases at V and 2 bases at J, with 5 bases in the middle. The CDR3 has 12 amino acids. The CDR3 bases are TGTGCCAGCAGGGGGACCTACAATGAGCAGTTCTTC. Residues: CASRGTYNEQFF.

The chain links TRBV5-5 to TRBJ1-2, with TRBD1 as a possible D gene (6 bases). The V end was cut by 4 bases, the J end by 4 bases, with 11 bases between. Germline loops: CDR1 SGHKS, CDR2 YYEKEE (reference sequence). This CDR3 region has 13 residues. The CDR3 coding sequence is TGTGCCAGCAGCGGTACAGGGATCTATGGCTACACCTTC. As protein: CASSGTGIYGYTF. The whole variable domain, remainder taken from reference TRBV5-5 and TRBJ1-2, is DAGVTQSPTHLIKTRGQQVTLRCSPISGHKSVSWYQQVLGQGPQFIFQYYEKEERGRGNFPDRFSARQFPNYSSELNVNALLLGDSALYLCASSGTGIYGYTFGSGTRLTVV.

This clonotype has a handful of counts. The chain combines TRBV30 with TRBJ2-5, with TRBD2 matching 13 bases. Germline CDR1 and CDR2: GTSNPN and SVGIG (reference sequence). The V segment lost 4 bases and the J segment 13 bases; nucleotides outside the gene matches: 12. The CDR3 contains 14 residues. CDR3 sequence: CAWTPGLAGQPRYF. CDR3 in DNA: TGTGCCTGGACCCCGGGACTAGCGGGGCAACCGCGGTACTTC.

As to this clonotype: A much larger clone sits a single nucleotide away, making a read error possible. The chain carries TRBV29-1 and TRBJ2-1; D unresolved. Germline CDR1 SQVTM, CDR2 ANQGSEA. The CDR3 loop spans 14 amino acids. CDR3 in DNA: TGCAGCGCCCCCTATACAAAGTCCTACAATGAGAAGTTCTTC. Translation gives CSAPYTKSYNEKFF.

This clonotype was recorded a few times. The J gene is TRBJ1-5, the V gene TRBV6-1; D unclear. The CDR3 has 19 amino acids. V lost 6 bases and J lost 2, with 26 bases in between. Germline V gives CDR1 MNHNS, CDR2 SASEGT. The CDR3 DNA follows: TGTGCCAGCAGCTCCAAGGTGGGGAACTCCCCAAGGGGCAATCAGCCCCAGCATTTT. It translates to CASSSKVGNSPRGNQPQHF.

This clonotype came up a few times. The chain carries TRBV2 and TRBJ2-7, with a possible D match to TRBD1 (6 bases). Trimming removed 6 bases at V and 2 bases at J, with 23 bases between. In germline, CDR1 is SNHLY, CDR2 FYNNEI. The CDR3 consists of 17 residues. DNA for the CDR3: TGTGCCAGCAGGGACTTGAGGAACAGGGATCTTCCCTACGAGCAGTACTTC. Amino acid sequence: CASRDLRNRDLPYEQYF.

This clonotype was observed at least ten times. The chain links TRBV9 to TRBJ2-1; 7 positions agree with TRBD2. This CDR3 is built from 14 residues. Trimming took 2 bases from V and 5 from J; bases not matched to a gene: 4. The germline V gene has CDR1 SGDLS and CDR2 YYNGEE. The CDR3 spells CASSVFGGNNEQFF. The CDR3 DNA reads TGTGCCAGCAGCGTGTTCGGGGGGAACAATGAGCAGTTCTTC. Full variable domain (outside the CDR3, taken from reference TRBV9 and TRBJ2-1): DSGVTQTPKHLITATGQRVTLRCSPRSGDLSVYWYQQSLDQGLQFLIQYYNGEERAKGNILERFSAQQFPDLHSELNLSSLELGDSALYFCASSVFGGNNEQFFGPGTRLTVL.

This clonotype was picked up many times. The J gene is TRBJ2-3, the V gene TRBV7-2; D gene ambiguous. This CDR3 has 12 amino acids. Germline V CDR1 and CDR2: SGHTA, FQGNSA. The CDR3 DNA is TGTGCAGTTCAGCCGTTCACAGATACGCAGTATTTT. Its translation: CAVQPFTDTQYF.

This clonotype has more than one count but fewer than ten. This CDR3 reads CASSYSQGGNNYGYTF. The CDR3 DNA follows: TGTGCCAGCAGTTACTCTCAGGGTGGGAATAACTATGGCTACACCTTC. V gene TRBV6-5 combines with J gene TRBJ1-2, with D perhaps matching TRBD1 (5 bases). V lost 0 bases to trimming and J lost 1 base, with 12 bases between them. Germline assignment: CDR1 MNHEY and CDR2 SVGAGI. The CDR3 length is 16 residues.

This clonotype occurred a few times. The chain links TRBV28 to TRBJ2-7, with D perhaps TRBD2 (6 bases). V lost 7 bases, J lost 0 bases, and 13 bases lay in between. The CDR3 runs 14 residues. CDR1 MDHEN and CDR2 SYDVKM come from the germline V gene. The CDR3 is CASTTGTSSYEQYF. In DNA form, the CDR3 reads TGTGCCAGCACCACCGGGACTTCCTCCTACGAGCAGTACTTC.

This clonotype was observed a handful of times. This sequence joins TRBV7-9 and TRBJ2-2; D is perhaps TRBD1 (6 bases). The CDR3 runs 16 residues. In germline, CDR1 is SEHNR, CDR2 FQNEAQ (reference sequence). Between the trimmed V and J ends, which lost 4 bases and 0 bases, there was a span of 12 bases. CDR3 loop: CASSSWAGANTGELFF. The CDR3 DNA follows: TGTGCCAGCAGCTCCTGGGCAGGGGCGAACACCGGGGAGCTGTTTTTT.

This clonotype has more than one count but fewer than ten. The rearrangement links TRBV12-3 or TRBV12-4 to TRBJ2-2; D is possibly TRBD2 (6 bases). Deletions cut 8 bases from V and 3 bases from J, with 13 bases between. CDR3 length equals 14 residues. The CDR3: CASWTGTDTGELFF. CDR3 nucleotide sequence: TGTGCCAGCTGGACCGGGACTGACACCGGGGAGCTGTTTTTT.

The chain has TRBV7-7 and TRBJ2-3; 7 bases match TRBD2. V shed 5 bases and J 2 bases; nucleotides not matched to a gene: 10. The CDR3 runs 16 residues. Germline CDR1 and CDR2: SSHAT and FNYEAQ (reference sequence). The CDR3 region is CASSPTEGGPTDTQYF. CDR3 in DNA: TGTGCCAGCAGCCCTACGGAGGGAGGGCCCACAGATACGCAGTATTTT. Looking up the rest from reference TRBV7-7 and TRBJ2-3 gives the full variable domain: GAGVSQSPRYKVTKRGQDVTLRCDPISSHATLYWYQQALGQGPEFLTYFNYEAQPDKSGLPSDRFSAERPEGSISTLTIQRTEQRDSAMYRCASSPTEGGPTDTQYFGPGTRLTVL.

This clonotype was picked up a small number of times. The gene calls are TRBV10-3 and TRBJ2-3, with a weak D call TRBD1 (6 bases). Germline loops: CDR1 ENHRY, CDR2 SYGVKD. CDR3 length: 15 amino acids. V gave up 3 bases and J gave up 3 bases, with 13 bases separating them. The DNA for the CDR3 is TGTGCCATCAGTGAATCCCAGGGGCGGACAGATACGCAGTATTTT. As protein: CAISESQGRTDTQYF.

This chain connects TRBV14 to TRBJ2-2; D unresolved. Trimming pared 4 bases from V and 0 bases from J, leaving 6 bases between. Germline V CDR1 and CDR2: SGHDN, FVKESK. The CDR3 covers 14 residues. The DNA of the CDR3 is TGTGCCAGCAGCCTCCTCCCGAACACCGGGGAGCTGTTTTTT. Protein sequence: CASSLLPNTGELFF. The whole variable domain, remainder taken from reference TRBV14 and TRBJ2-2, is EAGVTQFPSHSVIEKGQTVTLRCDPISGHDNLYWYRRVMGKEIKFLLHFVKESKQDESGMPNNRFLAERTGGTYSTLKVQPAELEDSGVYFCASSLLPNTGELFFGEGSRLTVL.

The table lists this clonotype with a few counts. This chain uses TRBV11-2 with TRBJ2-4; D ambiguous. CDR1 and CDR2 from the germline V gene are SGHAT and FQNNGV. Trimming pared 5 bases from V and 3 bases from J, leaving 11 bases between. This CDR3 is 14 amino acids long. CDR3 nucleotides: TGTGCCAGCAGCCACACGTTGAGCAAAAACATTCAGTACTTC. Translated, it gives CASSHTLSKNIQYF. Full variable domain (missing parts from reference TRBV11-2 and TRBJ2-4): EAGVAQSPRYKIIEKRQSVAFWCNPISGHATLYWYQQILGQGPKLLIQFQNNGVVDDSQLPKDRFSAERLKGVDSTLKIQPAKLEDSAVYLCASSHTLSKNIQYFGAGTRLSVL.

Here the CDR3 reads CSARDIKVLGAQGKNIQYF. The DNA for the CDR3 is TGCAGTGCTAGAGATATCAAAGTATTGGGGGCTCAGGGCAAAAACATTCAGTACTTC. The genes are TRBV20-1 and TRBJ2-4, with a weak D call TRBD1 (6 bases). The V and J ends lost 0 bases and 3 bases respectively, with 24 bases between them. This CDR3 region has 19 residues. The germline V gene encodes CDR1 DFQATT and CDR2 SNEGSKA (reference sequence).